These T cell receptor beta chains were read from a single sample in a study of blood T cell repertoires in COVID-19. TCRdb keeps only in-frame clones here, not all; method: immunoSEQ multiplex PCR. Among 250,000 to 350,000 clones, roughly 90% were seen once, and the ten largest hold 2% to 2.5%. Sequencing used peripheral blood. The receptors stem from a woman aged 50 to 65 who had recovered from COVID-19. The CDR3 runs from the conserved cysteine through the conserved F or W. The D gene is left open where the match is weak. Part of the rows lack a size; the others show once, few, many or a class for expanded clones.

CDR3 length	clone size	D gene	V gene	J gene	CDR3 DNA	CDR3 protein
13	.	.	TRBV3-1/TRBV3-2	TRBJ2-7	TGTGCCAGCTCCTCCGGGTCCACCTACGAGCAGTACTTC	CASSSGSTYEQYF
16	.	TRBD1	TRBV2	TRBJ1-1	TGTGCCAGCAGTGAAGCGGGGACAGGTAAGGATGCTGAAGCTTTCTTT	CASSEAGTGKDAEAFF
15	.	.	TRBV9	TRBJ1-6	TGTGCCAGCAGCCCCCCTAAAGAGTTCTATTCACCCCTCCACTTT	CASSPPKEFYSPLHF
14	.	.	TRBV5-1	TRBJ1-2	TGCGCCAGCAGCTTGGGACACTCAGACTATGGCTACACCTTC	CASSLGHSDYGYTF
15	.	TRBD1	TRBV18	TRBJ1-5	TGTGCCAGCTCACCGCTCGGACAGGGAAGGCAGCCCCAGCATTTT	CASSPLGQGRQPQHF
15	.	TRBD2	TRBV20-1	TRBJ2-1	TGCAGTGCTAGTCTAGCGGGAGGGCCGGTCAATGAGCAGTTCTTC	CSASLAGGPVNEQFF
15	once	TRBD1	TRBV2	TRBJ2-3	TGTGCCAGCAGTTTGGGCAGGGGGCGGGCAGATACGCAGTATTTT	CASSLGRGRADTQYF
14	.	.	TRBV27	TRBJ2-5	TGTGCCAGCAGCTCCCCGGGGATGGGGGAGACCCAGTACTTC	CASSSPGMGETQYF
16	.	.	TRBV3-1/TRBV3-2	TRBJ2-5	TGTGCCAGCAGCCAAGATTGGAGCGACTACCAAGAGACCCAGTACTTC	CASSQDWSDYQETQYF
13	.	.	TRBV7-2	TRBJ1-1	TGTGCCAGCAGCCTAGGGGAGGACACTGAAGCTTTCTTT	CASSLGEDTEAFF
15	.	.	TRBV7-2	TRBJ2-7	TGTGCCAGCAGCTTTGGCGTCGACACATCTTACGAGCAGTACTTC	CASSFGVDTSYEQYF
15	many	.	TRBV6-5	TRBJ1-5	TGTGCCAGCAAGATAAAACTGTCTAGCAATCAGCCCCAGCATTTT	CASKIKLSSNQPQHF
15	.	.	TRBV19	TRBJ2-7	TGTGCCAGTAGTATAGGTGGGGCGCTTTCCTACGAGCAGTACTTC	CASSIGGALSYEQYF
14	.	TRBD2	TRBV30	TRBJ2-7	TGTGCCTGGAGTGTACTAGCGGGAAGTGGCGAGCAGTACTTC	CAWSVLAGSGEQYF
13	few	.	TRBV5-1	TRBJ2-7	TGCGCCAGCAGCCAGGGGATCTCCTACGAGCAGTACTTC	CASSQGISYEQYF
17	.	.	TRBV5-6	TRBJ1-1	TGTGCCAGCAGCTTGGAAGCGGCCAGCGTTAGGAACACTGAAGCTTTCTTT	CASSLEAASVRNTEAFF
11	.	.	TRBV10-3	TRBJ1-5	TGTGCCAGCGGCCCGGATCAGCCCCAGCATTTT	CASGPDQPQHF
14	.	TRBD1	TRBV5-1	TRBJ1-1	TGCGCCAGCAGCTTAACCGGGACAGGGATTGAAGCTTTCTTT	CASSLTGTGIEAFF
12	.	.	TRBV7-2	TRBJ2-7	TGTGCCAGCGGGGGCGGACCCTACGAGCAGTACTTC	CASGGGPYEQYF
16	.	TRBD2	TRBV5-4	TRBJ2-5	TGTGCCAGCAGCTTGGCCGAACTAGCGGGAGCAAAGACCCAGTACTTC	CASSLAELAGAKTQYF
16	.	TRBD1	TRBV28	TRBJ2-1	TGTGCCAGCAGCAGCTTCCGACAGGGCGCCTACAATGAGCAGTTCTTC	CASSSFRQGAYNEQFF
15	.	TRBD1	TRBV7-2	TRBJ1-2	TGTGCCAGCAGCCGGCCGGGACAGGGGAACTATGGCTACACCTTC	CASSRPGQGNYGYTF
16	.	.	TRBV6-1	TRBJ1-2	TGTGCCAGCAGTGTCATAGGGGCGCCCCAGGCCTATGGCTACACCTTC	CASSVIGAPQAYGYTF
12	once	.	TRBV29-1	TRBJ1-2	TGCAGCGTTAGCAGGGGCCCCTATGGCTACACCTTC	CSVSRGPYGYTF
14	.	TRBD2	TRBV6-6	TRBJ2-1	TGTGCCAGCACCCCGCTGGGAGGGAGTAATGAGCAGTTCTTC	CASTPLGGSNEQFF
19	.	TRBD2	TRBV9	TRBJ2-2	TGTGCCAGCAGCCCCTATAGGGGATTAGCGGGAACGAACACCGGGGAGCTGTTTTTT	CASSPYRGLAGTNTGELFF
13	.	TRBD1	TRBV2	TRBJ1-2	TGTGCCAGCAGGCAGGGGGCTGACTATGGCTACACCTTC	CASRQGADYGYTF
14	.	.	TRBV7-9	TRBJ1-1	TGTGCCAGCAGCTCCTATACCCTGAACACTGAAGCTTTCTTT	CASSSYTLNTEAFF
13	.	TRBD1	TRBV29-1	TRBJ1-5	TGCAGCGTTGCCCATGACAGGGTGCAGCCCCAGCATTTT	CSVAHDRVQPQHF
15	many	TRBD1	TRBV2	TRBJ1-5	TGTGCCAGCAACCGGGACAGGGAGGCGAATCAGCCCCAGCATTTT	CASNRDREANQPQHF
14	.	.	TRBV2	TRBJ2-7	TGTGCCAGCAGTGAAGCGCTCGGGGGTTTCGAGCAGTACTTC	CASSEALGGFEQYF
14	many	.	TRBV4-3	TRBJ1-3	TGCGCCAGCAGCCAAGCACATTCTGGAAACACCATATATTTT	CASSQAHSGNTIYF
16	.	TRBD1	TRBV18	TRBJ2-2	TGTGCCAGCTCACCGTTACAGGGGGCGGAGACCGGGGAGCTGTTTTTT	CASSPLQGAETGELFF
13	medium-sized	.	TRBV6-4	TRBJ1-6	TGTGCCAGCAGTGACGGGGAGAATTCACCCCTCCACTTT	CASSDGENSPLHF
15	.	.	TRBV6-5	TRBJ1-3	TGTGCCAGCAGCCCAGCGGACAGTTCTGGAAACACCATATATTTT	CASSPADSSGNTIYF
17	.	TRBD1	TRBV6-2/TRBV6-3	TRBJ1-1	TGTGCCAGCAGTTATCGTCGGACAGGACTCATGAACACTGAAGCTTTCTTT	CASSYRRTGLMNTEAFF
15	few	TRBD2	TRBV4-3	TRBJ2-1	TGCGCCAGCAGTCTGACTAGCGGGAGGCCTAATGAGCAGTTCTTC	CASSLTSGRPNEQFF
14	once	.	TRBV4-3	TRBJ1-1	TGCGCCAGCAGCCAAGAGGGGGGTGGGACTGAAGCTTTCTTT	CASSQEGGGTEAFF
13	.	.	TRBV2	TRBJ1-2	TGTGCCAGCAGTGTGGTGGGGGGAACGGGCTACACCTTC	CASSVVGGTGYTF
14	.	.	TRBV2	TRBJ1-3	TGTGCCAGCAGTGGTCGGGGGTCGGGAAACACCATATATTTT	CASSGRGSGNTIYF
12	.	.	TRBV2	TRBJ2-5	TGTGCCAGCAGCCTTTGGGCAGAGACCCAGTACTTC	CASSLWAETQYF
14	.	.	TRBV19	TRBJ1-5	TGTGCCAGTAGTATAGTCGGTGATAATCAGCCCCAGCATTTT	CASSIVGDNQPQHF
13	.	.	TRBV10-2	TRBJ2-1	TGCGCCAGCAGTGAGACTAGCTACAATGAGCAGTTCTTC	CASSETSYNEQFF
13	.	.	TRBV9	TRBJ1-6	TGTGCCAGCAGCGAGGGGGGGAGGTCACCCCTCCACTTT	CASSEGGRSPLHF
16	few	TRBD2	TRBV10-3	TRBJ2-7	TGTGCCATCAGATCAACTAGCGGGAGGAGCTCCTACGAGCAGTACTTC	CAIRSTSGRSSYEQYF
12	.	.	TRBV30	TRBJ1-1	TGTGCCTCTCCCGGGGGGGGCACTGAAGCTTTCTTT	CASPGGGTEAFF
14	.	.	TRBV5-4	TRBJ1-1	TGTGCCAGCAGCAGGGAGTACATGAACACTGAAGCTTTCTTT	CASSREYMNTEAFF